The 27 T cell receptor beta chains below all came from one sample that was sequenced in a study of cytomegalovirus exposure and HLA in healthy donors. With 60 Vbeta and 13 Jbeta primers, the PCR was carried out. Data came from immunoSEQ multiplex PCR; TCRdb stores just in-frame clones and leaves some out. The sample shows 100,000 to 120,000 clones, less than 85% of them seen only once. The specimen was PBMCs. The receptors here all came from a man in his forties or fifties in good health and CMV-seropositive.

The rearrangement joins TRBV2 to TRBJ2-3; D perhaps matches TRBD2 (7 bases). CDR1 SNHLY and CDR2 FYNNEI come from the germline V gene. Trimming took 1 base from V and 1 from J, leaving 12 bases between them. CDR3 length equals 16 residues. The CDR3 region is CASSEDGGGGTDTQYF. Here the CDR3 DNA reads TGTGCCAGCAGTGAAGATGGCGGGGGCGGCACAGATACGCAGTATTTT.

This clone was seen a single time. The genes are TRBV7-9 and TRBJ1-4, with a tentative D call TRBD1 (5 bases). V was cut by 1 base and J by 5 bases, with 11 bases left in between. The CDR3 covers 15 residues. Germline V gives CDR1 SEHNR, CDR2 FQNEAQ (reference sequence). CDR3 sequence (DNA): TGTGCCAGCAGCTTAGTTCAGGGAACCAATGAAAAACTGTTTTTT. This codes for CASSLVQGTNEKLFF.

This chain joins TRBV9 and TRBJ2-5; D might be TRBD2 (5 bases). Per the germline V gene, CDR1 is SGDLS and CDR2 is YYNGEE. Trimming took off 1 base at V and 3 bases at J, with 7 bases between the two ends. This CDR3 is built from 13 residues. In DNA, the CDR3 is TGTGCCAGCAGCGTAAACGGGAAAGAGACCCAGTACTTC. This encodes CASSVNGKETQYF.

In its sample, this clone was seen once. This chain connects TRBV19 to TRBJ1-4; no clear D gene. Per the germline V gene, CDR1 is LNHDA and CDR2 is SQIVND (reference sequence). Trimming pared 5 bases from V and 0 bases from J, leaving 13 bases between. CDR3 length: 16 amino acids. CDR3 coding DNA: TGTGCCAGTAGTCGGGGAACTATCGCAACTAATGAAAAACTGTTTTTT. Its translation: CASSRGTIATNEKLFF.

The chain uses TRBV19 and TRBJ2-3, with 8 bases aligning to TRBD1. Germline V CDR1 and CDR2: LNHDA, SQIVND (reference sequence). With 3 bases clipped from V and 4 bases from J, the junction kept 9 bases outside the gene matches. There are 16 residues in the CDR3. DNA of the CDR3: TGTGCCAGTAGTATCCTAGGCAGGGGGCTACCAGATACGCAGTATTTT. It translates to CASSILGRGLPDTQYF.

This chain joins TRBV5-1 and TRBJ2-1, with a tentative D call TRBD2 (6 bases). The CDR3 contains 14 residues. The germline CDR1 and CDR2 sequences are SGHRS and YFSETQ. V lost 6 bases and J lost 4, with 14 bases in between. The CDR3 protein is CASIEGGSYNEQFF. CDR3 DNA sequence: TGCGCCAGCATTGAGGGAGGATCGTACAATGAGCAGTTCTTC.

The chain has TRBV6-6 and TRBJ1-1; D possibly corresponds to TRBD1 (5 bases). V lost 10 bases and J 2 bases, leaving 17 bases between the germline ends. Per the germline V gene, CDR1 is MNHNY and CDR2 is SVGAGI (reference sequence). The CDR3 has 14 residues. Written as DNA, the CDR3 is TGTGCCACCCAAGTGGACACCGCAAACACTGAAGCTTTCTTT. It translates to CATQVDTANTEAFF.

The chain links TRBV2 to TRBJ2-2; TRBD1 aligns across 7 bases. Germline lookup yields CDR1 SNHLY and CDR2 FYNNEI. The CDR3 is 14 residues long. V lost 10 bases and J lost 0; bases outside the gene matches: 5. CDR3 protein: CAMRGQSNTGELFF. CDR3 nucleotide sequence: TGTGCCATGAGGGGACAGTCGAACACCGGGGAGCTGTTTTTT.

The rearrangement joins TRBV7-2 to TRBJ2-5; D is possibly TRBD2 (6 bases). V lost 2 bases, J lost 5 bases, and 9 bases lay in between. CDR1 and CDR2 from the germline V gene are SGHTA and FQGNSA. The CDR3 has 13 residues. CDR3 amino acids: CASSLLAMETQYF. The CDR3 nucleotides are TGTGCCAGCAGCTTACTAGCGATGGAGACCCAGTACTTC.

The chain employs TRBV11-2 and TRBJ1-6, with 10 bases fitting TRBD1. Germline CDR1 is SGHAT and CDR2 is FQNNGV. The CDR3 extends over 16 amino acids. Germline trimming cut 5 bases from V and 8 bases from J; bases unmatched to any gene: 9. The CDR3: CASSRTGTGAYSPLHF. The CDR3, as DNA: TGTGCCAGCAGCCGAACCGGGACAGGGGCTTATTCACCCCTCCACTTT.

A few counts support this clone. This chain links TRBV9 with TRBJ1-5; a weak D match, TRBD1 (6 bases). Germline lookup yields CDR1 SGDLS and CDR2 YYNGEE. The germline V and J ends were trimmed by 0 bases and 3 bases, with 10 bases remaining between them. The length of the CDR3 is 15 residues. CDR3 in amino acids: CASSVGPGDNQPQHF. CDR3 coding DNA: TGTGCCAGCAGCGTAGGTCCAGGGGACAATCAGCCCCAGCATTTT. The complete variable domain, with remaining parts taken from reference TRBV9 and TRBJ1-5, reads DSGVTQTPKHLITATGQRVTLRCSPRSGDLSVYWYQQSLDQGLQFLIQYYNGEERAKGNILERFSAQQFPDLHSELNLSSLELGDSALYFCASSVGPGDNQPQHFGDGTRLSIL.

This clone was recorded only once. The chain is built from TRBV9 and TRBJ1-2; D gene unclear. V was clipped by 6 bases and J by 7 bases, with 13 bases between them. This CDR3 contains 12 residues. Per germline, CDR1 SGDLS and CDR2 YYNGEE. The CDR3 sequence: CASTFSGSGYTF. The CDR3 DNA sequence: TGTGCCAGCACGTTTAGCGGTTCTGGCTACACCTTC.

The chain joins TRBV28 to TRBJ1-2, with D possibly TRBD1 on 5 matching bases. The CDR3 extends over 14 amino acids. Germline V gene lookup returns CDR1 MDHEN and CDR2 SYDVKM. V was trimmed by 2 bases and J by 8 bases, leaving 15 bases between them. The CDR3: CASSLEAGGHGYTF. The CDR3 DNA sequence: TGTGCCAGCAGTTTAGAAGCGGGGGGTCACGGCTACACCTTC.

The CDR3 sequence: CASSSGTGVTNEKLFF. CDR3 coding DNA: TGTGCCAGCAGTTCCGGGACAGGGGTCACTAATGAAAAACTGTTTTTT. This chain connects TRBV6-6 to TRBJ1-4; 10 nucleotides match TRBD1. CDR3 length: 16 amino acids. V was clipped by 4 bases and J by 2 bases; unmatched bases: 4. Germline CDR1 reads MNHNY; CDR2 reads SVGAGI (reference sequence).

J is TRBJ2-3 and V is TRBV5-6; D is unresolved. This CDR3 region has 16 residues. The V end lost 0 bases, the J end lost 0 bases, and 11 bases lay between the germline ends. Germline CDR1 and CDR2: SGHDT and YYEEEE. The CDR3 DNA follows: TGTGCCAGCAGCTTGGACCTAAAACCAAGCACAGATACGCAGTATTTT. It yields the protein CASSLDLKPSTDTQYF.

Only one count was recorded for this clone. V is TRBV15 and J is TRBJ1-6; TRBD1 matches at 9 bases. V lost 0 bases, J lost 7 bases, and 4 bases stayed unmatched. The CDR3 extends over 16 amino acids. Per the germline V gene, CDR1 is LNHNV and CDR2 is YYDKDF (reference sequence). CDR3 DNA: TGTGCCACCAGCAGAGACCCGGGACAGGGCAATTCACCCCTCCACTTT. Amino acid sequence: CATSRDPGQGNSPLHF. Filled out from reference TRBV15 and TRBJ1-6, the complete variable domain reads DAMVIQNPRYQVTQFGKPVTLSCSQTLNHNVMYWYQQKSSQAPKLLFHYYDKDFNNEADTPDNFQSRRPNTSFCFLDIRSPGLGDTAMYLCATSRDPGQGNSPLHFGNGTRLTVT.

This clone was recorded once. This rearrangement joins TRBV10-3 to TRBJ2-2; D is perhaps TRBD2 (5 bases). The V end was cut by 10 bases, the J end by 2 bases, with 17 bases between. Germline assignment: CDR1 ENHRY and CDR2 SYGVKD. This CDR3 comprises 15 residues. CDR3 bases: TGTGCCAGCGCCAGTCGAGCGGCCAACACCGGGGAGCTGTTTTTT. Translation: CASASRAANTGELFF.

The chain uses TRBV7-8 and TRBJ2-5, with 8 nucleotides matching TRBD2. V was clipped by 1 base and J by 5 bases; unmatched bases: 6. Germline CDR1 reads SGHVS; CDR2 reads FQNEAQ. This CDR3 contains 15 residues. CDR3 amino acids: CASSLETSAGETQYF. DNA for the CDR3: TGTGCCAGCAGCTTAGAGACTAGCGCGGGCGAGACCCAGTACTTC.

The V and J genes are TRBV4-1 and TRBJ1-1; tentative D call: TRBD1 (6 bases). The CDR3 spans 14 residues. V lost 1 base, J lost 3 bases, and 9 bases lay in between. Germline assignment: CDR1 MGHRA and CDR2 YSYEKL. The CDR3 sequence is CASSQVGADTEAFF. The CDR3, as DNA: TGCGCCAGCAGCCAAGTGGGGGCAGACACTGAAGCTTTCTTT.

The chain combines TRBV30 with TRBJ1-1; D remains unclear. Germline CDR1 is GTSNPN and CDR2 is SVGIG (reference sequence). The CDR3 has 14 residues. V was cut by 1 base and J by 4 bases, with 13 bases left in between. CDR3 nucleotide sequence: TGTGCCTGGAGTGGGACCCCGGGGTTCACTGAAGCTTTCTTT. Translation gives CAWSGTPGFTEAFF. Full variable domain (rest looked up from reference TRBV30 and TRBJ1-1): SQTIHQWPATLVQPVGSPLSLECTVEGTSNPNLYWYRQAAGRGLQLLFYSVGIGQISSEVPQNLSASRPQDRQFILSSKKLLLSDSGFYLCAWSGTPGFTEAFFGQGTRLTVV.

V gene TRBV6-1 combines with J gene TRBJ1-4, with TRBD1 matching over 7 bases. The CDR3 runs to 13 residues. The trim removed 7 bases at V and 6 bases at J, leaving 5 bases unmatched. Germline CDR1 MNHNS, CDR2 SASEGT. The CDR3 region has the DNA TGTGCCAGCACCACAGGGGTGTATGAAAAACTGTTTTTT. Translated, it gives CASTTGVYEKLFF.

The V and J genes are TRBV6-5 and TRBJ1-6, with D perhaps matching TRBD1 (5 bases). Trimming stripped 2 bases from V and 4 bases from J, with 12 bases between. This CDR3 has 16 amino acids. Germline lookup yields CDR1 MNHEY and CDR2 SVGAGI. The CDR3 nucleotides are TGTGCCAGCAGTTACGACAGTAATCGTTATAATTCACCCCTCCACTTT. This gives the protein CASSYDSNRYNSPLHF.

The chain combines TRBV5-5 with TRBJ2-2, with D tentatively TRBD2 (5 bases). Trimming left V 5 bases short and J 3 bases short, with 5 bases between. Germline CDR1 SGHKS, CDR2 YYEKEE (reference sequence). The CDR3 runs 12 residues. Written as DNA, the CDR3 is TGTGCCAGCAGGGGAGACACCGGGGAGCTGTTTTTT. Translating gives CASRGDTGELFF.

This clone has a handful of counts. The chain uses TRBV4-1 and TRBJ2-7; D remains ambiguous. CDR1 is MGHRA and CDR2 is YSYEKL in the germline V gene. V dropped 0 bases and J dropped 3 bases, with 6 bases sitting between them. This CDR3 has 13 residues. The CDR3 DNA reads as TGCGCCAGCAGCCAAGAGGCCCTCTACGAGCAGTACTTC. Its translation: CASSQEALYEQYF.

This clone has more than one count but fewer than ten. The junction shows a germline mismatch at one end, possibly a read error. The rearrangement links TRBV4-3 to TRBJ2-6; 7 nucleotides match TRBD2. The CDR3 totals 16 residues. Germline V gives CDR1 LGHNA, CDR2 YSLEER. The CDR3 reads CASSQDAGAGANGLTF. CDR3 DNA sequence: TGCGCCAGCAGCCAAGATGCGGGAGCTGGGGCCAACGGCCTGACTTTC.

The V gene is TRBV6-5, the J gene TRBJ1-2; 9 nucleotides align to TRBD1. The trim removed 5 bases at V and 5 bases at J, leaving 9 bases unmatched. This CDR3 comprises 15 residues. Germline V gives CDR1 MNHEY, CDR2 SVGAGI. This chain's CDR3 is CASSTGQGRTYGYTF. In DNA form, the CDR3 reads TGTGCCAGCAGTACGGGACAGGGAAGGACTTATGGCTACACCTTC.

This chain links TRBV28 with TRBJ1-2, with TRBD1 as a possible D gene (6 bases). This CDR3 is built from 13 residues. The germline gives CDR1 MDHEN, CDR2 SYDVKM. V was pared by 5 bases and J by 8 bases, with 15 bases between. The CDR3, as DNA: TGTGCCAGCAGTCCGGCGGGGGCGTCGGGCTACACCTTC. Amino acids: CASSPAGASGYTF.